The clone carrying this TCR beta chain showed up just a few times. CDR1 is MNHEY and CDR2 is SVGAGI in the germline V gene. CDR3 size: 14 residues. The V segment lost 6 bases and the J segment 7 bases; nucleotides outside the gene matches: 11. These data are taken from a study of T cells after yellow fever vaccination. TCRdb re-derived calls from the 5' RACE reads in MiXCR, one entry per CDR3 protein. This table has some 260,000 distinct CDR3 sequences, 5.2% appearing once. The receptor was isolated from a man between 18 and 29 years old who received the YFV17D yellow fever vaccine. J is TRBJ2-5 and V is TRBV6-5; 7 bases agree with TRBD2. The input for sequencing was CD4+ T cells sorted from PBMCs, taken on the day of the yellow fever booster vaccination. CDR3: CASSPSYSGGTQYF. The DNA of the CDR3 is TGTGCCAGCAGCCCGTCCTACTCGGGGGGGACCCAGTACTTC.